The source of this T cell receptor beta chain is a study of Graves' ophthalmopathy and Graves' hyperthyroidism. The study, taken as a whole, reports: Blood was where most expanded thyroid clonotypes above 0.001 frequency also turned up.

RNA transcripts were the template, and TCR beta CDR3 regions were amplified from them. After a first-round RT-PCR with HTBI primers, a second-round multiplex PCR was run. TCRdb used MiXCR to reprocess the multiplex PCR reads, holding one entry per CDR3 protein. The table lists over a million distinct CDR3 sequences, about two fifths of them singletons. The hyperthyroidism patients, aged 18 to 65, had been newly diagnosed, with under 2 months' duration. This clonotype occurred a few times. The target antigen is unknown. Relative to the germline gene, one junction end is altered; a read error may explain this. The CDR3 is 15 residues long. Germline CDR1 and CDR2: SGHVS and FQNEAQ.

This sequence was found in an adult man with Graves' hyperthyroidism. Sequenced: peripheral blood or thyroid tissue (not recorded which). The chain carries TRBV7-8 and TRBJ2-7, with 13 positions matching TRBD2. The CDR3 reads CASTPGTSGTYEQYF. CDR3 coding DNA: TGCGCCAGCACTCCAGGGACTAGCGGGACCTACGAGCAGTACTTC. The variable domain in full, with the rest retrieved from reference TRBV7-8 and TRBJ2-7, is GAGVSQSPRYKVAKRGQDVALRCDPISGHVSLFWYQQALGQGPEFLTYFQNEAQLDKSGLPSDRFFAERPEGSVSTLKIQRTQQEDSAVYLCASTPGTSGTYEQYFGPGTRLTVT.